Listed below are T cell receptor beta chains from one sample, sequenced in a study of yellow fever vaccine responses in identical twins. Each CDR3 protein gets one entry after TCRdb re-called the RT-PCR reads with MiXCR. Found here are about 18,000 distinct CDR3 sequences, roughly two thirds of them singletons; the top ten hold less than 9.5%. The sample consisted of T cells from blood (PBMCs), unsorted or a sorted subset (not recorded which), taken before or after yellow fever vaccination (not recorded which). The receptors shown here come from a woman aged 18-29 years who received the yellow fever vaccine. Both conserved end residues are trimmed from each CDR3. The order of the fields is V gene, D gene, CDR3 protein. The D gene is left open where the match is weak.

V gene: TRBV18; D gene: .; CDR3 protein: ASSISADSNQPQH
V gene: TRBV28; D gene: .; CDR3 protein: ASSLWTVMNVPTEAF
V gene: TRBV10-1; D gene: .; CDR3 protein: ASSESNNRPLH
V gene: TRBV9; D gene: .; CDR3 protein: ASSVEAKSGETQY
V gene: TRBV7-9; D gene: .; CDR3 protein: ASSSDGGMGNEQF
V gene: TRBV12-3/TRBV12-4; D gene: .; CDR3 protein: ASSGPGTDTQY
V gene: TRBV20-1; D gene: TRBD1; CDR3 protein: SASGGLNTEAF
V gene: TRBV18; D gene: .; CDR3 protein: ASSPTQATVNTEAF
V gene: TRBV18; D gene: .; CDR3 protein: ASSQGTALTEQF
V gene: TRBV28; D gene: .; CDR3 protein: ASTPGGVNTGELF
V gene: TRBV11-2; D gene: .; CDR3 protein: ASSSVAYNTEAF
V gene: TRBV3-1; D gene: .; CDR3 protein: ASSQRGGLDEQF
V gene: TRBV11-3; D gene: .; CDR3 protein: ASSLRSGSANYGYT
V gene: TRBV27; D gene: TRBD2; CDR3 protein: ASSLQGLAGGWETQY
V gene: TRBV20-1; D gene: TRBD2; CDR3 protein: SASLAGVETQY
V gene: TRBV2; D gene: .; CDR3 protein: ASKQVENSPLH
V gene: TRBV28; D gene: TRBD1; CDR3 protein: ASSRGTVQETQY
V gene: TRBV7-2; D gene: .; CDR3 protein: ASGGRGSGEAF
V gene: TRBV2; D gene: .; CDR3 protein: ASKRAFTDTQY
V gene: TRBV23-1; D gene: .; CDR3 protein: ARNPGFNYGYT
V gene: TRBV12-3/TRBV12-4; D gene: .; CDR3 protein: ASSLNSGPAF
V gene: TRBV20-1; D gene: .; CDR3 protein: SAREDRNYGYT
V gene: TRBV2; D gene: .; CDR3 protein: ATSSGGLNQPQH
V gene: TRBV29-1; D gene: TRBD2; CDR3 protein: SVVLAGAYNEQF
V gene: TRBV28; D gene: .; CDR3 protein: ASMVGPTGEQY
V gene: TRBV6-4; D gene: TRBD2; CDR3 protein: ASSDLSGRSREQY
V gene: TRBV23-1; D gene: TRBD2; CDR3 protein: ASSRAGAPTGELF
V gene: TRBV11-3; D gene: .; CDR3 protein: ASSFSHNEQF
V gene: TRBV3-1; D gene: TRBD2; CDR3 protein: ASRLAGTNTGELF
V gene: TRBV29-1; D gene: .; CDR3 protein: SAGDLGDYGYT
V gene: TRBV7-3; D gene: .; CDR3 protein: ASSLTELDVHEQY
V gene: TRBV11-3; D gene: TRBD2; CDR3 protein: ASSSGTSGGASQY
V gene: TRBV28; D gene: .; CDR3 protein: ASSLFQGGTNEKLF
V gene: TRBV5-5; D gene: TRBD1; CDR3 protein: ASSTATGGQWPQH
V gene: TRBV7-3; D gene: TRBD2; CDR3 protein: ASSMGLAGVDTQY
V gene: TRBV19; D gene: .; CDR3 protein: ASSRVTGELF
V gene: TRBV29-1; D gene: .; CDR3 protein: SVKGQDTQY
V gene: TRBV19; D gene: .; CDR3 protein: ASQAGHSNTGELF
V gene: TRBV11-3; D gene: .; CDR3 protein: ASSFGGLNTEAF
V gene: TRBV12-3/TRBV12-4; D gene: .; CDR3 protein: ASSLAGPGSGSPLH
V gene: TRBV20-1; D gene: TRBD2; CDR3 protein: SATGTSGVDTQY
V gene: TRBV2; D gene: .; CDR3 protein: ASSEEGVMADTQY
V gene: TRBV25-1; D gene: .; CDR3 protein: ASSMGHSNQPQH
V gene: TRBV23-1; D gene: .; CDR3 protein: ASSQSGDDRANVLT
V gene: TRBV10-3; D gene: .; CDR3 protein: AISVGATEAF
V gene: TRBV6-2/TRBV6-3; D gene: .; CDR3 protein: ASSYRSRTANTGELF
V gene: TRBV11-3; D gene: TRBD1; CDR3 protein: ASEGQGPNEQF
V gene: TRBV2; D gene: .; CDR3 protein: ASSERGRGTEAF
V gene: TRBV11-3; D gene: .; CDR3 protein: ASSSSGHREKLF